This T cell receptor (beta chain) was profiled in a study of blood T cell repertoires in COVID-19 (dated by TCRdb to the early 2020s). With regard to the full study: Collaborator samples came from the United States, Italy and Spain and covered acute and convalescent phases of COVID-19. The material from the prospective study consisted of cDNA or gDNA derived from T cells, B-cell-depleted T cells, or PBMCs. Subjects who had been exposed to COVID-19, were actively infected with it, or had recovered from it provided the deeply sampled blood TCRbeta repertoires that made up the dataset. The repertoires were made available in a free public database intended to serve as a resource for research on the immune response to SARS-CoV-2. The samples were drawn from two sources: the first 160 participants of the ongoing ImmuneRACE study, and 950 to 1,500 subjects contributed by 6 global collaborators. Sample metadata almost always included a de-identified subject ID, COVID-19 status, age in years and sex. Where available, HLA class I and class II types were obtained from metadata supplied by the sample provider rather than from assay-based typing. Beyond this particular receptor, the publication reports: How much clinical and demographic metadata was included differed by source and by participant, and the metadata was provided uncurated.

TCRbeta CDR3 regions were amplified from genomic DNA using the immunoSEQ Assay, a bias-controlled multiplex PCR. Regarding the original processing steps: The number of nucleated cells in each sample was estimated from the amplification of reference gene primers within the assay. To quantify the absolute abundance of each unique TCRbeta CDR3 rearrangement, sequence reads were collapsed and filtered. For each sample, productive Simpson clonality was calculated by taking the square root of Simpson's diversity index across productive rearrangements. TCRdb stores this immuneACCESS table with in-frame sequences only. Part of the clones is absent; in the studies checked, under half of the shortfall reflects unresolved V genes, and no reason is known for the rest. V, J and clone size are taken as reported in that table, and D and trimming were inferred from the DNA itself. The table for this sample lists roughly 150,000 clones; about four fifths of them were counted only once. The ten largest clones add up to roughly 0.56% of the sample.

Measured from the cysteine to the phenylalanine, the CDR3 is 16 residues long. Only the CDR3 DNA is retained, 48 bases long and in frame from the first base. Sequences LGHDT (CDR1) and YNNKEL (CDR2) are obtained from the germline V gene (reference sequence). The germline V end is reduced by 4 bases and the J end by 1 base; junction bases left unmatched: 4. As to this clone: This receptor's antigen is unknown. Per-base qualities were not stored, and no clone one base away is much larger.

Collaborating institutions collected whole blood in K2EDTA tubes following their own protocols. For TCRbeta analysis, collaborators shipped samples in one of three forms: frozen whole blood, isolated PBMCs, or DNA extracted from either of those sample types. This receptor was obtained from a man in his 60s with acute or convalescent COVID-19. The sequence is built from TRBV3-1 (or the pseudogene TRBV3-2) and TRBJ1-2; TRBD1 agrees with 12 junctional bases. Sequencing was done on a sample of peripheral blood. The DNA reads as follows: TGTGCCAGCAGCCGGGGACAGGGGGCTTATAACTATGGCTACACCTTC. This is translated as CASSRGQGAYNYGYTF.